A single sample is the source of the 8 T cell receptor beta chains below, sequenced in a study of shared clonotypes between healthy human individuals. Naive CD8 isolation took CD45RO-negative cells positively selected for CCR7 and excluded terminally differentiated effector memory CD45RA+ cells. The table came from immunoSEQ multiplex PCR; TCRdb's copy has only in-frame clones and leaves some out. The table lists more than 2 million clones, roughly 93% of them singletons, with roughly 1.7% in the top ten. Sequenced material: naive CD8+ T cells from PBMCs. The receptors were gathered from a man younger than 35 in good health. Some clones in this sample may be carry-over from other donors' samples.

J is TRBJ1-4 and V is TRBV28; 7 nucleotides agree with TRBD1. Germline V gene lookup returns CDR1 MDHEN and CDR2 SYDVKM. This CDR3 has 14 amino acids. V dropped 3 bases and J dropped 3; count of bases not matched to a gene: 1. The DNA for the CDR3 is TGTGCCAGCAGTTTGAGGGGGCCTAATGAAAAACTGTTTTTT. Amino acids: CASSLRGPNEKLFF.

The chain uses TRBV5-1 and TRBJ2-2; D call uncertain. Trimming took off 1 base at V and 9 bases at J, with 4 bases between the two ends. The CDR3 consists of 11 residues. Germline-derived CDR1 and CDR2 are SGHRS and YFSETQ. The CDR3 protein is CASSLTRELFF. In nucleotides, the CDR3 is TGCGCCAGCAGCTTGACCCGGGAGCTGTTTTTT.

This clone was counted once. The V call is TRBV28, the J call TRBJ2-7; 8 bases map to TRBD1. The V and J ends lost 2 bases and 0 bases, in that order; junction bases with no gene match: 6. CDR3 size: 16 residues. Per germline, CDR1 MDHEN and CDR2 SYDVKM. The CDR3: CASSLNPTGVSYEQYF. The CDR3 region has the DNA TGTGCCAGCAGTTTAAATCCGACAGGGGTCTCCTACGAGCAGTACTTC.

The chain links TRBV29-1 to TRBJ2-1, with 10 positions matching TRBD2. The germline CDR1 and CDR2 sequences are SQVTM and ANQGSEA. V lost 7 bases and J lost 9; bases outside the gene matches: 9. This CDR3 is built from 13 residues. CDR3 loop: CSGRLAGRSEQFF. As DNA, the CDR3 is TGCAGCGGTCGACTAGCGGGCAGGTCTGAGCAGTTCTTC.

CDR3 loop: CASSHGTGLAGGTNEQFF. CDR3 in DNA: TGTGCCAGCAGCCACGGAACGGGACTAGCGGGAGGGACGAATGAGCAGTTCTTC. The gene calls are TRBV14 and TRBJ2-1, with 16 bases identical to TRBD2. Germline CDR1 reads SGHDN; CDR2 reads FVKESK. Trimming at V came to 3 bases and at J to 7 bases, leaving 9 bases not matched to a gene. The CDR3 is 18 amino acids.

This clone was detected only a few times. The same CDR3 is also encoded by other DNA sequences in this sample. The chain joins TRBV28 to TRBJ1-5; D is undetermined. The CDR3 extends over 12 amino acids. CDR1 is MDHEN, CDR2 SYDVKM, per germline. V was shortened by 3 bases and J by 5 bases, with 5 bases between the two germline ends. The CDR3 reads CASSFRDQPQHF. The DNA of the CDR3 is TGTGCCAGCAGTTTTCGGGATCAGCCCCAGCATTTT. The full variable domain, completed using reference TRBV28 and TRBJ1-5, is DVKVTQSSRYLVKRTGEKVFLECVQDMDHENMFWYRQDPGLGLRLIYFSYDVKMKEKGDIPEGYSVSREKKERFSLILESASTNQTSMYLCASSFRDQPQHFGDGTRLSIL.

This chain joins TRBV28 and TRBJ1-5; no firm D call. This CDR3 is built from 14 residues. Deletions cut 4 bases from V and 3 bases from J, with 10 bases between. Germline lookup yields CDR1 MDHEN and CDR2 SYDVKM. CDR3 protein: CASSSLSPNQPQHF. CDR3 DNA: TGTGCCAGCAGTTCCCTCTCCCCCAATCAGCCCCAGCATTTT. Complete variable domain (other parts from reference TRBV28 and TRBJ1-5): DVKVTQSSRYLVKRTGEKVFLECVQDMDHENMFWYRQDPGLGLRLIYFSYDVKMKEKGDIPEGYSVSREKKERFSLILESASTNQTSMYLCASSSLSPNQPQHFGDGTRLSIL.

The chain carries TRBV9 and TRBJ2-7; D may be TRBD2 (7 bases). Germline lookup yields CDR1 SGDLS and CDR2 YYNGEE. This CDR3 is 15 amino acids long. V dropped 0 bases and J dropped 4 bases, with 14 bases sitting between them. Here the CDR3 reads CASSVEGGILYEQYF. CDR3 in DNA: TGTGCCAGCAGCGTAGAGGGGGGGATATTGTACGAGCAGTACTTC.